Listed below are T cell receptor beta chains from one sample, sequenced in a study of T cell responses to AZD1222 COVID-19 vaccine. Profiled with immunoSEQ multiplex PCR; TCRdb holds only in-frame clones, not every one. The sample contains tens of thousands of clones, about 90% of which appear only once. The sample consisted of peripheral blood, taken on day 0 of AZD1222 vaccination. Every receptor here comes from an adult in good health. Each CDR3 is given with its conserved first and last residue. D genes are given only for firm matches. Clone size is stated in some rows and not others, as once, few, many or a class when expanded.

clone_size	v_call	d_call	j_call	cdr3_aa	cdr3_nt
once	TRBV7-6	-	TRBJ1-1	CASSQGLRNTEAFF	TGTGCCAGCAGTCAGGGGCTGCGGAACACTGAAGCTTTCTTT
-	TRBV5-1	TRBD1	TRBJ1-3	CASSSQGGLNSGNTIYF	TGCGCCAGCAGCTCACAGGGGGGCCTGAACTCTGGAAACACCATATATTTT
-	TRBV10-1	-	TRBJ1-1	CASSESGSAEAFF	TGCGCCAGCAGTGAGTCCGGTTCCGCTGAAGCTTTCTTT
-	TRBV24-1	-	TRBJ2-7	CATSTGYEQYF	TGTGCCACCAGTACAGGGTACGAGCAGTACTTC
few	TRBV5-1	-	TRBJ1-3	CASSYYPGRASGNTIYF	TGCGCCAGCAGCTACTATCCGGGCAGGGCCTCTGGAAACACCATATATTTT
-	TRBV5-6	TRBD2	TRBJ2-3	CASMGLGLVAPDTQYF	TGTGCCAGCATGGGTTTAGGACTAGTGGCCCCAGATACGCAGTATTTT
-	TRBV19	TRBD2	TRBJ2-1	CASRTAGLVNEQFF	TGTGCCAGTAGAACCGCGGGACTAGTTAATGAGCAGTTCTTC
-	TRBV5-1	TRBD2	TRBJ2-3	CASSATSGGASDTQYF	TGCGCCAGCAGCGCTACTAGCGGGGGGGCCTCAGATACGCAGTATTTT
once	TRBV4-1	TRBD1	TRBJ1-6	CASSQRQGADNSPLHF	TGCGCCAGCAGCCAAAGACAGGGGGCCGATAATTCACCCCTCCACTTT
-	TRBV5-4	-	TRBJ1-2	CASSLDASYGYTF	TGTGCCAGCAGCTTGGACGCCAGCTATGGCTACACCTTC
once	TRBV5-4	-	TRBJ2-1	CASSLARGTLGDEQFF	TGTGCCAGCAGCTTGGCCAGGGGGACTCTGGGAGATGAGCAGTTCTTC
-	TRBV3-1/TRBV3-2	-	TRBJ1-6	CASSQDNPAGVFNSPLHF	TGTGCCAGCAGCCAAGATAACCCGGCAGGGGTATTTAATTCACCCCTCCACTTT
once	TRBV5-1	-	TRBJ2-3	CASSLDRGSGTDTQYF	TGCGCCAGCAGCTTGGACCGGGGGAGCGGCACAGATACGCAGTATTTT
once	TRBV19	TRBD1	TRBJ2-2	CASSVPPDRGWPNTGELFF	TGTGCCAGTAGCGTCCCCCCGGACAGGGGGTGGCCCAACACCGGGGAGCTGTTTTTT
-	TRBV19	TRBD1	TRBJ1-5	CASSIGTGRQPQHF	TGTGCCAGTAGTATAGGGACAGGGAGACAGCCCCAGCATTTT
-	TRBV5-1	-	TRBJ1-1	CASSFRPLLSSEAFF	TGCGCCAGCAGCTTTAGGCCTCTTTTGAGTTCTGAAGCTTTCTTT
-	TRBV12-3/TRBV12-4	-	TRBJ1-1	CASSLAMTEAFF	TGTGCCAGCAGTTTAGCGATGACTGAAGCTTTCTTT